The entry that follows covers one TCR beta chain sequence. What antigen it recognizes has not been identified. Base qualities are not provided; no much larger clone lies one nucleotide away. These data belong to a study of cytomegalovirus exposure and HLA in healthy donors (TCRdb year 2017). Regarding the study in general: According to an earlier analysis of a few hundred of the donors, some 180 million T cells yielded 117 million unique TCR beta sequences and approximately 280 Gb of sequence data. Using immunosequencing, the study profiled T cell repertoires from about 610 subjects and related those repertoires to cytomegalovirus serostatus. Donor age, sex, ethnicity and CMV serostatus were collected together with the repertoire data. Across 398 genotyped donors of the cohort, an average of approximately 200,000 unique TCR beta nucleotide sequences per donor were sequenced, and roughly 20% of those sequences were non-productive. To predict cytomegalovirus infection status, the study combined high-throughput TCR immunosequencing, statistical association of individual TCRs with disease status, and machine learning. A later genetic analysis used genome-wide SNP genotypes for about 65% of the 666 donors, treating that subset as a discovery cohort. In addition to the first cohort of 666 subjects, a separate validation cohort of approximately 130 different subjects was used. In an earlier analysis of about 590 of the donors, high-throughput TCR beta sequencing was used to judge whether each TCR beta V gene segment behaved as functional or pseudogenic. The study aimed to test whether cataloging public T cell receptors could reveal signatures of past pathogen exposure. An early release covering 550 to 650 HLA-typed donors comprised around 300 gigabases of sequencing data and roughly 85 million unique TCR sequences. HLA typing covered class I and class II loci at four-digit resolution. Typing coverage differed by locus: A, B, C, DRB1 and DQB1 were typed in roughly 629-640 donors, DQA1 in approximately 520, DPA1 in roughly 590, and DPB1 in 450 to 490. Roughly five DR-DQ haplotypes were handled as single units for association and clustering, since linkage in the cohort was strong. In a later analysis, previously published TCR beta repertoires from 670 or so donors were re-analyzed and high-resolution HLA genotyping was added so that TCR occurrence patterns could be studied. Every repertoire in the discovery cohort had been generated on one and the same sequencing platform. The later analysis used no new phenotypic data to find candidate immune exposures, relying instead on TCR beta sequences and their occurrence across donors. The genetic ancestry cluster associated with self-reported Caucasian donors included over 65% of the approximately 410 genotyped donors.

Summary of the overall study and its limitations: An association between a missense DCLRE1C variant and V-gene and J-gene trimming of TCR beta chains was found in a later genetic analysis and replicated in an independent cohort. In vitro tests confirmed that a few of the cytomegalovirus-associated TCR beta chains recognize cytomegalovirus antigens. A group of highly shared sequence variants was considered likely to be a technical artifact of the sequencing pipeline. In a later analysis, HLA-associated TCR beta chains were found to be more clonally expanded and to have lower generation probabilities than equally common non-associated chains. Immune exposure information for the cohort was limited to CMV serostatus. Presence/absence analyses assumed roughly uniform sequencing depth across donors, an assumption that may not hold. A later analysis found that TCR association rates varied across HLA loci, with DRB1 alleles showing the most associated TCRs and HLA-C alleles the fewest. A later analysis associated around 16,000 TCR beta sequences with specific HLA alleles at a false discovery rate of 0.05. In a later analysis, several top co-occurrence clusters were reported to appear linked to parvovirus B19, influenza, CMV and Epstein-Barr virus. Because counts were too low, approximately 18 rarely observed V segments, including chromosome 9 orphons, were excluded from the earlier analysis of around 590 of the donors. Only TCR beta chains were sequenced in this cohort, and the absence of alpha or paired-chain data limited detectable features. A later genetic analysis reported fewer N-insertions in productive TCRs among donors in an Asian-associated ancestry cluster than the roughly 670-donor mean. Most CMV-associated TCR beta chains appeared to be HLA-restricted in a later analysis, and the HLA associations seemed to be driven largely by CMV exposure. The study listed 150 to 200 TCR beta chains as associated with cytomegalovirus. Across donors, most TCR sequences were observed very rarely, whereas some public TCRs were present in many individuals. The authors suggested that the approach could potentially be extended to other disease states and immunological phenotypes. When HLA alleles, especially DR and DQ, strongly co-occurred, TCR associations were difficult to assign to individual alleles. In both the original and validation cohorts, the classifier was reported to diagnose cytomegalovirus status with high specificity and sensitivity. In an earlier analysis of over 550 of the donors, most TCR beta V segments were observed in productive rearrangements about 90% or about 30% of the time, broadly matching IMGT annotations. Linkage disequilibrium might explain the correlated functional status among segregating V segments, but an unknown experimental factor could not be ruled out. Because some donors lacked HLA typing at each locus, the association tests relied only on the typed subset. A further reported finding was that TCR beta sequences accurately predicted the HLA-A and HLA-B alleles for most subjects in the first cohort.

The cohort was made up of approximately 670 healthy bone marrow donors. Cohort members were all nominally healthy when sampled, although unrecorded immune exposures were likely present. The donor was CMV seropositive and belonged to the group of 250 to 300 seropositive cohort members. A peripheral blood sample was provided by each donor, and peripheral blood mononuclear cells were used for TCR beta sequencing. Genomic DNA extraction from the blood cell samples was performed with the Qiagen DNeasy Blood Extraction Kit. Libraries were made using the immunoSEQ multiplex PCR assay. The multiplex PCR relied on a mix of 60 forward primers for TCR Vbeta segments and 13 reverse primers for TCR Jbeta segments. The CDR3 region of rearranged TCR beta genes was amplified from genomic DNA with a multiplex PCR assay. On the Illumina HiSeq System, the amplified TCR beta libraries were sequenced as 87-base-pair reads. Under the source paper's analysis protocol: In a later analysis, tens of millions of unique TCR beta chains were counted across the roughly 610 repertoires, and around 10 million of these chains were shared by at least two donors. A nearest-neighbor algorithm error-corrected the raw reads and collapsed the reads into unique sequences, merging closely related sequences to remove PCR and sequencing errors. V, D and J gene segments were assigned by aligning CDR3 sequences to IMGT reference sequences. For a sequence to be retained, a match of at least six nucleotides was required to both a V gene segment and a J gene segment. A rearrangement was called productive if the CDR3 had no stop codons and remained in frame with V and J, and every other rearrangement was called non-productive. Following IMGT convention, CDR3 was defined as the stretch from the second conserved V-encoded cysteine up to the conserved J-encoded phenylalanine. The earlier analysis of 587 of the donors excluded sequences that lacked an unambiguous match to a single V gene segment. In an earlier analysis of 587 of the donors, a V segment was called functional when productive rearrangements were above 56.7%, and segregating when the standard deviation between donors exceeded 5%. A statistical classification framework was built for diagnosing cytomegalovirus status from the catalog of TCR beta chain sequences. V and J gene assignment, in a later analysis, came from comparing TCR nucleotide sequences with IMGT/GENE-DB human TR gene sequences. Using the TCRdist pipeline, a later analysis assigned CDR3 sequences along with most-parsimonious VDJ recombination scenarios. In a later analysis, each TCR beta chain was defined by its CDR3 amino acid sequence together with its V-gene family, and reads lacking a unique V-gene family were excluded. A later analysis removed several hundred highly shared, low-generation-probability nucleotide sequences to deal with suspected cross-contamination and a sequencing artifact. For each public chain, a later analysis derived a clonal expansion index from normalized ranks of inferred template counts within each repertoire. A later analysis computed generation probabilities with a VDJ recombination model fitted to out-of-frame rearrangements, and checked the results against IGoR. A later analysis scored TCR-TCR, TCR-HLA and TCR-CMV co-occurrence with hypergeometric tests, applying a repertoire-size bias correction to TCR pairs. False discovery rates were estimated in a later analysis by permuting HLA or CMV assignments 20 times. In a later analysis, co-occurring TCRs were grouped with DBSCAN, and TCRdist sequence similarity was added when clustering was performed within HLA-allele-positive subsets. Co-occurrence clustering excluded repertoires with fewer than 30,000 or more than 120,000 public chains, plus five with anomalous nucleotide sharing. In TCRdb, the immuneACCESS table is reduced to in-frame sequences with V and J assigned. These tables do not hold every clone; where another copy was compared, an unresolved V gene accounts for under half, and the others remain unexplained. V, J and clone size are those of that table, while D and trimming were read from the DNA. The sample table contains 130,000 to 150,000 clones; only one count was recorded for about four fifths of them. In total, the top ten clones hold 2.4% of the sample.

The sample taken for sequencing was PBMCs. The clonotype was recovered from a woman younger than 35 in good health and CMV-seropositive.

CDR3 sequence: CASSVGPRGYEQYF. The sequenced DNA is TGTGCCAGCAGCGTAGGCCCGAGGGGGTACGAGCAGTACTTC. The chain links TRBV9 with TRBJ2-7; the D segment could be TRBD1, given 6 matching bases. In the germline V gene, CDR1 corresponds to SGDLS and CDR2 to YYNGEE. From the cysteine up to the phenylalanine, the CDR3 has a length of 14 residues. Of the read, only the CDR3 DNA is kept; its 42 bases are in frame from base 1. V lost 0 bases and J lost 4 bases; the stretch between them is 11 bases long.